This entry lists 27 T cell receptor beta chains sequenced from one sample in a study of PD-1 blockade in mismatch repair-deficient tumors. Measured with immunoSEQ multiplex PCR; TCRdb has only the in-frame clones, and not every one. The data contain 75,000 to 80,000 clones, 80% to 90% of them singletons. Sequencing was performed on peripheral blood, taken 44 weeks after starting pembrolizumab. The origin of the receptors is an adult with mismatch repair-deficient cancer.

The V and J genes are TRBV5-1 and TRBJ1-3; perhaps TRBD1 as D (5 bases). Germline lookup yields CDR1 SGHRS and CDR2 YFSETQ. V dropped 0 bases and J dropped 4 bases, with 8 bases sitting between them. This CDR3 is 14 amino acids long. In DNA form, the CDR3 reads TGCGCCAGCAGCTTGGGGGGCGACGGAAACACCATATATTTT. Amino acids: CASSLGGDGNTIYF. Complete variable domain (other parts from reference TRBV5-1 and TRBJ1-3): KAGVTQTPRYLIKTRGQQVTLSCSPISGHRSVSWYQQTPGQGLQFLFEYFSETQRNKGNFPGRFSGRQFSNSRSEMNVSTLELGDSALYLCASSLGGDGNTIYFGEGSWLTVV.

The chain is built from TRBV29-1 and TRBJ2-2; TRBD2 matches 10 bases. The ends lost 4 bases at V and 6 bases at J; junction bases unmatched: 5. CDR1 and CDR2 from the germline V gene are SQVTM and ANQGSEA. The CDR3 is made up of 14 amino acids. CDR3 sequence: CSVAPSGRSGELFF. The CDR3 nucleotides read TGCAGCGTTGCCCCTAGCGGGAGATCCGGGGAGCTGTTTTTT.

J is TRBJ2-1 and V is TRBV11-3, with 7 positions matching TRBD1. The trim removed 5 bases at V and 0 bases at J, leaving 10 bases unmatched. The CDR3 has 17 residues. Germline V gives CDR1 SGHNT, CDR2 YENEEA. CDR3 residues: CASSPPTGRSSYNEQFF. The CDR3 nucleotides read TGTGCCAGCAGCCCCCCGACAGGGCGGAGCTCCTACAATGAGCAGTTCTTC.

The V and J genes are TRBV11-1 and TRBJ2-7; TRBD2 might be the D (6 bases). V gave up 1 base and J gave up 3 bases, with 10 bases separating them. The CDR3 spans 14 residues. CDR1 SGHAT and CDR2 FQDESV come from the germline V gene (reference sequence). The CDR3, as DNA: TGTGCCAGCAGCTTAGGGGGCGGGAACTACGAGCAGTACTTC. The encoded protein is CASSLGGGNYEQYF.

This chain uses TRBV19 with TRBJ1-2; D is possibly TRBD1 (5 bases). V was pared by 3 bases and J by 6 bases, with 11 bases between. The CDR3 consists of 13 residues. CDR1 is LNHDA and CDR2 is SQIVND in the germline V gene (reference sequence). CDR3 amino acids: CASSISGMNGYTF. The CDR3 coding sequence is TGTGCCAGTAGTATCTCAGGGATGAATGGCTACACCTTC.

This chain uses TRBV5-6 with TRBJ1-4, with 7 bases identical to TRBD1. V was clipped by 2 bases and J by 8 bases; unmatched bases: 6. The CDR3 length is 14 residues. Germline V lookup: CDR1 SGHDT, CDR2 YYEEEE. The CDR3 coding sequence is TGTGCCAGCAGCTTAGGGACAGTGGAGGAAAAACTGTTTTTT. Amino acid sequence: CASSLGTVEEKLFF.

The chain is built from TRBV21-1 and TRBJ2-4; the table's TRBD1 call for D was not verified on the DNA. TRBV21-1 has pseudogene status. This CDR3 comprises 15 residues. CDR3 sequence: CASRAQGSAKNIQYF. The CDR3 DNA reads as TGTGCCAGCAGAGCACAGGGGTCTGCCAAAAACATTCAGTACTTC.

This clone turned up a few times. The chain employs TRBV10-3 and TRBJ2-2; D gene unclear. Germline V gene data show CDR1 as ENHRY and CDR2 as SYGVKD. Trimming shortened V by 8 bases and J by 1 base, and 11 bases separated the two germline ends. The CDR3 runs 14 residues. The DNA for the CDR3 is TGTGCCATCGTTAGTGAACTGAACACCGGGGAGCTGTTTTTT. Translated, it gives CAIVSELNTGELFF.

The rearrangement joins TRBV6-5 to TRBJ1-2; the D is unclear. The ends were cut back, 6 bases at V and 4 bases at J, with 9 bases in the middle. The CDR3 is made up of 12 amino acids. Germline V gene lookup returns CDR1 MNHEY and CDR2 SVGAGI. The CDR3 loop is CASSPGGYGYTF. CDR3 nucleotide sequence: TGTGCCAGCAGCCCGGGAGGCTATGGCTACACCTTC.

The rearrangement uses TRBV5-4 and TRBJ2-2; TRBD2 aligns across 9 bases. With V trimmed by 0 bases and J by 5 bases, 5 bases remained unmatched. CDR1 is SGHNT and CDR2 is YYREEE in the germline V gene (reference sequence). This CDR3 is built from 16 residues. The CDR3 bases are TGTGCCAGCAGCTTGGGCGGGAGGGCCCAAACCGGGGAGCTGTTTTTT. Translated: CASSLGGRAQTGELFF.

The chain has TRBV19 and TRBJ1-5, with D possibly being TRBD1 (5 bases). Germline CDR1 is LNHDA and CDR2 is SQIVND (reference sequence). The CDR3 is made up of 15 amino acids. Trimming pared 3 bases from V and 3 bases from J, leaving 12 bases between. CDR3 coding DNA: TGTGCCAGTAGTATTTGGGGCTATTACAATCAGCCCCAGCATTTT. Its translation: CASSIWGYYNQPQHF.

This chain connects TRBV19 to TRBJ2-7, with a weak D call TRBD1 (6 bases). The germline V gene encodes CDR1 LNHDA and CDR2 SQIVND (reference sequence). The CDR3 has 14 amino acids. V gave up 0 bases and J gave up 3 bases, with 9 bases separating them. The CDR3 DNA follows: TGTGCCAGTAGTATAGACAGGGGAAACTACGAGCAGTACTTC. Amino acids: CASSIDRGNYEQYF.

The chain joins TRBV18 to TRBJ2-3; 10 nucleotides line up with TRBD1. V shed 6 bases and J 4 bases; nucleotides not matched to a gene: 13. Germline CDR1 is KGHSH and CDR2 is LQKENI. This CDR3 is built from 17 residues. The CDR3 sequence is CASSTIVGTGVPDTQYF. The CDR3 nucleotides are TGTGCCAGCTCTACCATCGTTGGGACAGGGGTCCCAGATACGCAGTATTTT. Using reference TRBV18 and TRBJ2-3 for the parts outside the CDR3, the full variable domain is NAGVMQNPRHLVRRRGQEARLRCSPMKGHSHVYWYRQLPEEGLKFMVYLQKENIIDESGMPKERFSAEFPKEGPSILRIQQVVRGDSAAYFCASSTIVGTGVPDTQYFGPGTRLTVL.

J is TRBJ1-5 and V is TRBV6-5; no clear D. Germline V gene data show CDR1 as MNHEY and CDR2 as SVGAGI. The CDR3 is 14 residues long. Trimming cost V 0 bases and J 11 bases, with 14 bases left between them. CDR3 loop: CASSYSRNLRSQHF. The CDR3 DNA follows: TGTGCCAGCAGTTACTCCCGAAACCTCAGGTCCCAGCATTTT.

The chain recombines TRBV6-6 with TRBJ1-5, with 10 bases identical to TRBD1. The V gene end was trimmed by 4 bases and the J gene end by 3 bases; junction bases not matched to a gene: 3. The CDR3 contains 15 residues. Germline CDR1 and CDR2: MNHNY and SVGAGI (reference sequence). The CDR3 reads CASSWGQGLNQPQHF. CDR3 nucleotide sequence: TGTGCCAGCAGTTGGGGACAGGGGCTCAATCAGCCCCAGCATTTT.

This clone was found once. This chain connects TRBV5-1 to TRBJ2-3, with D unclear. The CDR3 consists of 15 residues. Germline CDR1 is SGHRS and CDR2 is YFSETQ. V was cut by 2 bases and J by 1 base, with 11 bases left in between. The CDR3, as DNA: TGCGCCAGCAGCTTAGGCCCCGTAGGCACAGATACGCAGTATTTT. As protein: CASSLGPVGTDTQYF.

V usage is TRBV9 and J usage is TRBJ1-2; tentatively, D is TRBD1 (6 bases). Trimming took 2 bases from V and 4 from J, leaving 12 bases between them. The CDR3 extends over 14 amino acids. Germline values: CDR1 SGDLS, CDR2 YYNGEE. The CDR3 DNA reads TGTGCCAGCAGCGTCTTACAGGGCACCTATGGCTACACCTTC. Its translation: CASSVLQGTYGYTF.

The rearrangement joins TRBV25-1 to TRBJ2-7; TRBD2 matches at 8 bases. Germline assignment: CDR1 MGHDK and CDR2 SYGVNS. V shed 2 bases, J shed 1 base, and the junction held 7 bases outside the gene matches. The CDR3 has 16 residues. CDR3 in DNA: TGTGCCAGCAGTGAAGCCACCGGGACTAGATCCTACGAGCAGTACTTC. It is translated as CASSEATGTRSYEQYF.

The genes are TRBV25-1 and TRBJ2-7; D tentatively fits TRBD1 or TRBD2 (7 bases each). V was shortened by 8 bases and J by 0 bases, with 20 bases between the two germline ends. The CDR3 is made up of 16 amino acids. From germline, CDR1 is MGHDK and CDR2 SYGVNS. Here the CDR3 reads CASSDAGGGRSYEQYF. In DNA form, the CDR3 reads TGTGCCAGCTCAGACGCAGGGGGGGGGCGCTCCTACGAGCAGTACTTC.

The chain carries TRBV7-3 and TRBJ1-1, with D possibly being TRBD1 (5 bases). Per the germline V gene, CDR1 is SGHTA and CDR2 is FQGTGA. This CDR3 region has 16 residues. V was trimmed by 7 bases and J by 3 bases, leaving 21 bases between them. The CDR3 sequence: CASTHLLTALDTEAFF. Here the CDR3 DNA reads TGTGCCAGCACCCATCTATTGACAGCCTTGGACACTGAAGCTTTCTTT.

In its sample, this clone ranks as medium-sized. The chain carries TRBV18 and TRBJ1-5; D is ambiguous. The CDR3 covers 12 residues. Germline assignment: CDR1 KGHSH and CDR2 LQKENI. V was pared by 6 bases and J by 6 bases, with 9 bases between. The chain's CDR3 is CASSDASQPQHF. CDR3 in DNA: TGTGCCAGCTCCGACGCCTCTCAGCCCCAGCATTTT. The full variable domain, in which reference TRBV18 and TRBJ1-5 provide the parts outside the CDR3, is NAGVMQNPRHLVRRRGQEARLRCSPMKGHSHVYWYRQLPEEGLKFMVYLQKENIIDESGMPKERFSAEFPKEGPSILRIQQVVRGDSAAYFCASSDASQPQHFGDGTRLSIL.

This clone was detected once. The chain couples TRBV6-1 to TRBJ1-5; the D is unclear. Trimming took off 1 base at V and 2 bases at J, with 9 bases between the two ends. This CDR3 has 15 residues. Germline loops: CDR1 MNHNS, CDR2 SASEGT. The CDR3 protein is CASSEGGARNQPQHF. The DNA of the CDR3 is TGTGCCAGCAGTGAAGGGGGAGCGCGCAATCAGCCCCAGCATTTT.

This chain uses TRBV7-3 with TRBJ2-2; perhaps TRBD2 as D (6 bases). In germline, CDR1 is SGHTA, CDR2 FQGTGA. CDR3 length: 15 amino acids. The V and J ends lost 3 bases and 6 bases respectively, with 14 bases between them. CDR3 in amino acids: CASSLNGRRPGELFF. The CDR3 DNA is TGTGCCAGCAGCTTGAACGGGAGAAGACCCGGGGAGCTGTTTTTT.

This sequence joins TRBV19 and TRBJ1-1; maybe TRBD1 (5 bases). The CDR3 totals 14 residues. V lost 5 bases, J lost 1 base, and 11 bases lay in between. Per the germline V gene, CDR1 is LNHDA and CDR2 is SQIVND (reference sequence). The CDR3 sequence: CASSWSGGNTEAFF. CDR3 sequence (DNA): TGTGCCAGTAGTTGGTCTGGGGGGAACACTGAAGCTTTCTTT.

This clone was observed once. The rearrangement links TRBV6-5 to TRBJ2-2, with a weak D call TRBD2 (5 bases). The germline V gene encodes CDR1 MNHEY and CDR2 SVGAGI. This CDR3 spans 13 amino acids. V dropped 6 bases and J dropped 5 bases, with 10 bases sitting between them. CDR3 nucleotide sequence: TGTGCCAGCAGACTCCGGACTACCGGGGAGCTGTTTTTT. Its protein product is CASRLRTTGELFF.

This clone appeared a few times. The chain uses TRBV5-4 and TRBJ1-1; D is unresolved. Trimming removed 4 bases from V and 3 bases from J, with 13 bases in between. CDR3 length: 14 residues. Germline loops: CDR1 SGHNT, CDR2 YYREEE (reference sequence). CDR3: CASSSGIMDTEAFF. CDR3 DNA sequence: TGTGCCAGCAGCAGCGGGATCATGGACACTGAAGCTTTCTTT.

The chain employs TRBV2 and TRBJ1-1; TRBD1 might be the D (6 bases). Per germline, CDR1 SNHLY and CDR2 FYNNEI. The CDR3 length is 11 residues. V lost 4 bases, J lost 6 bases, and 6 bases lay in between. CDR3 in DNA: TGTGCCAGCAGTGGGACAGCTGAAGCTTTCTTT. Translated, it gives CASSGTAEAFF.